The 8 T cell receptor beta chains given below trace back to one sample, sequenced in a study of blood T cells in healthy people across ages. Next came a second PCR, run for about 6 to 11 cycles, which used a sample-barcoded 5' primer along with a J-beta primer mix. TCRdb re-called the 5' RACE reads with MiXCR, one entry per CDR3 protein. The repertoire consists of fewer than 1,200,000 distinct CDR3 sequences, with under 30% occurring once and the leading ten covering approximately 0.75%. In addition, the sample was reused for a study of T cells of mothers and their children.

Sequencing input: blood. The origin of the receptors is a girl under 10 years old in good health.

This clonotype has more than one count but fewer than ten. V and J are TRBV12-3 or TRBV12-4 and TRBJ2-7; D call uncertain. The CDR3 consists of 12 residues. V was cut by 6 bases and J by 6 bases, with 12 bases left in between. CDR3 in amino acids: CASSPRVAEQYF. CDR3 nucleotide sequence: TGTGCCAGCAGCCCTAGGGTTGCCGAGCAGTACTTC.

This clonotype turned up a few times. The rearrangement uses TRBV6-2 or TRBV6-3 and TRBJ2-5; D might be TRBD1 (5 bases). Trimming took off 6 bases at V and 3 bases at J, with 5 bases between the two ends. CDR3 length equals 11 residues. CDR1 MNHEY and CDR2 SVGEGT come from the germline V gene. The CDR3 protein is CASRDKETQYF. As DNA, the CDR3 is TGTGCCAGCAGGGACAAAGAGACCCAGTACTTC.

This clonotype has more than one count but fewer than ten. The V and J genes are TRBV12-3 or TRBV12-4 and TRBJ2-5, with D unresolved. The CDR3 loop spans 13 amino acids. The V end was cut by 6 bases, the J end by 5 bases, with 13 bases between. DNA of the CDR3: TGTGCCAGCAGATCCGACGGAACGGAGACCCAGTACTTC. This translates into CASRSDGTETQYF.

This clonotype was detected many times. The chain combines TRBV27 with TRBJ1-1; 8 bases fit TRBD1. This CDR3 has 13 amino acids. Trimming at V came to 3 bases and at J to 5 bases, leaving 2 bases not matched to a gene. CDR1 and CDR2 (germline): MNHEY, SMNVEV (reference sequence). CDR3 in DNA: TGTGCCAGCAGTTTCGGGACAGGAACTGAAGCTTTCTTT. Its translation is CASSFGTGTEAFF.

The table lists this clonotype with a few counts. The rearrangement uses TRBV19 and TRBJ1-1; 7 nucleotides agree with TRBD1. From germline, CDR1 is LNHDA and CDR2 SQIVND (reference sequence). The junction had 17 bases not matched to a gene; V was cut back by 3 bases and J by 4 bases. CDR3 size: 18 residues. The CDR3: CASSIPGGYYRGLTEAFF. In DNA, the CDR3 is TGTGCCAGTAGTATCCCCGGGGGGTACTACAGGGGACTCACTGAAGCTTTCTTT.

The genes are TRBV4-2 and TRBJ2-7; 7 positions agree with TRBD2. Trimming took 0 bases from V and 2 from J; bases not matched to a gene: 4. Germline CDR1 LGHNA, CDR2 YNFKEQ. The CDR3 spans 15 residues. CDR3 nucleotides: TGTGCCAGCAGCCAAGATCAGGCGGGGGCCTACGAGCAGTACTTC. Translated: CASSQDQAGAYEQYF.

This clonotype has more than one count but fewer than ten. The chain employs TRBV20-1 and TRBJ2-5; D call uncertain. There are 13 residues in the CDR3. V was pared by 6 bases and J by 1 base, with 12 bases between. Germline V gene lookup returns CDR1 DFQATT and CDR2 SNEGSKA (reference sequence). DNA of the CDR3: TGCAGTGCCCCCAACTGGGCCCAAGAGACCCAGTACTTC. It specifies CSAPNWAQETQYF.

This clonotype was counted between two and nine times. This chain links TRBV9 with TRBJ1-1, with D maybe TRBD1 (5 bases). The germline V and J ends were trimmed by 3 bases and 6 bases, with 15 bases remaining between them. This CDR3 is built from 14 residues. The germline V gene encodes CDR1 SGDLS and CDR2 YYNGEE. The CDR3 DNA follows: TGTGCCAGCAGCGCCCAGACAGCTTTCGCTGAAGCTTTCTTT. Its translation is CASSAQTAFAEAFF.